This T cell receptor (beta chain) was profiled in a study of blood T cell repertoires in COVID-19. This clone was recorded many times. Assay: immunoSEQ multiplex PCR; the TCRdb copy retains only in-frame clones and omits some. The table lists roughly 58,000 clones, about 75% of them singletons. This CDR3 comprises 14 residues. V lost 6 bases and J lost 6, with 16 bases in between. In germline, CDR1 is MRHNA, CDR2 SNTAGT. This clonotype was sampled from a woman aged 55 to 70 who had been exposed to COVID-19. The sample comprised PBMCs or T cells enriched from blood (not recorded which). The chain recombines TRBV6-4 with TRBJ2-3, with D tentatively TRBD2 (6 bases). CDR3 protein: CASSDRGGPDTQYF. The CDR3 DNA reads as TGTGCCAGCAGCGATCGGGGAGGTCCGGATACGCAGTATTTT.